This record concerns one T cell receptor (beta chain) sequence. The V gene end was trimmed by 1 base and the J gene end by 4 bases; junction bases not matched to a gene: 1. Germline lookup yields CDR1 SGHDN and CDR2 FVKESK. This CDR3 region has 15 residues. The sample comes from a study of blood T cell repertoires in COVID-19. The wider study: The United States, Italy and Spain provided the acute and convalescent COVID-19 samples.

Per the original methods: The assay estimated nucleated cells by amplifying reference gene primers. Produced via immunoSEQ multiplex PCR; TCRdb's table is partial and in-frame only. For V, J and clone size, that table is used; D and trimming come from the DNA. The sample includes 190,000 or so clones, 75% to 90% of them seen just once. The study recruited people aged roughly 18 to 89 years across about two dozen US areas. The V call is TRBV14, the J call TRBJ2-1, with TRBD2 identical over 10 bases. The source material was PBMCs or T cells enriched from blood (not recorded which). This TCR derives from a woman younger than 45 who had been exposed to COVID-19. The CDR3 is CASSQVAGGYNEQFF. CDR3 nucleotides: TGTGCCAGCAGCCAAGTAGCGGGGGGTTACAATGAGCAGTTCTTC.